This T cell receptor (beta chain) stems from a study of Tregs in tolerant kidney transplant recipients. Produced via immunoSEQ multiplex PCR; TCRdb's table is partial and in-frame only. The listing records some 30,000 clones. CDR3 length equals 13 residues. In germline, CDR1 is SNHLY, CDR2 FYNNEI. Between the trimmed V and J ends, which lost 2 bases and 5 bases, there was a span of 6 bases. A word on this clone: The read terminates 3 residues before the CDR3 end, so the remaining end is supplied by the germline J gene.

The nonmyeloablative bone marrow transplants came from related graft donors, with transient mixed chimerism. This sequence originates from a human patient who received a combined kidney and bone marrow transplant. Some of these T cells may belong to the graft donor. Sequencing used CD4+ T cells from blood (PBMCs), obtained 24 months after the transplant. The rearrangement uses TRBV2 and TRBJ2-2; D not resolved. CDR3 residues: CASSERFTGELFF. The part of the CDR3 DNA that was read is TGTGCCAGCAGTGAAAGGTTTACCGGGGAG.